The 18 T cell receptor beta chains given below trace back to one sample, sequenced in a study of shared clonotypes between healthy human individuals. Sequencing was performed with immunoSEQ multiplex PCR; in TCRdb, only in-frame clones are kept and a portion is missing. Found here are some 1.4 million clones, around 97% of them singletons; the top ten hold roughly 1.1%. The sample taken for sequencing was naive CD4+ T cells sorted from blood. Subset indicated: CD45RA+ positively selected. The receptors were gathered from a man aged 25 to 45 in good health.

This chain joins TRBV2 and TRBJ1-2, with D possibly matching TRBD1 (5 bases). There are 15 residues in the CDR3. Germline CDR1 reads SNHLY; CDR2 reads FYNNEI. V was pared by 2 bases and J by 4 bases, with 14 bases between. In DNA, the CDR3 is TGTGCCAGCAGTGAAAGAATGGCAGGGCTCTATGGCTACACCTTC. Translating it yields CASSERMAGLYGYTF.

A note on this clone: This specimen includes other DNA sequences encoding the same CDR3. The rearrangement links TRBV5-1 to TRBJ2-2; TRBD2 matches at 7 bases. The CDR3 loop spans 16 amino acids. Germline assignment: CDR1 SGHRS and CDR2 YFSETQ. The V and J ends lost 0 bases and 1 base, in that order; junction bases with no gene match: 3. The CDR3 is CASSLVASGNTGELFF. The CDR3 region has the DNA TGCGCCAGCAGCTTGGTTGCTAGCGGGAACACCGGGGAGCTGTTTTTT. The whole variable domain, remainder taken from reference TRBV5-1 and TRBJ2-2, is KAGVTQTPRYLIKTRGQQVTLSCSPISGHRSVSWYQQTPGQGLQFLFEYFSETQRNKGNFPGRFSGRQFSNSRSEMNVSTLELGDSALYLCASSLVASGNTGELFFGEGSRLTVL.

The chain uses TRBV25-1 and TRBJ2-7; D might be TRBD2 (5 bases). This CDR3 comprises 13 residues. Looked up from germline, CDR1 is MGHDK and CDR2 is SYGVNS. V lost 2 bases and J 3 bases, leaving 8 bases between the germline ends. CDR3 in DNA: TGTGCCAGCAGTGAAAGAGCGGACTACGAGCAGTACTTC. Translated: CASSERADYEQYF.

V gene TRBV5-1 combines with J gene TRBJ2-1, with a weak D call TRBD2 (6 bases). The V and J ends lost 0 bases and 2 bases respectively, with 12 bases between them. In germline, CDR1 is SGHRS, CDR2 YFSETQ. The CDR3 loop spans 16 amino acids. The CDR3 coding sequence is TGCGCCAGCAGCTTGGCGGCGGGACTCACCTACAATGAGCAGTTCTTC. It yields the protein CASSLAAGLTYNEQFF.

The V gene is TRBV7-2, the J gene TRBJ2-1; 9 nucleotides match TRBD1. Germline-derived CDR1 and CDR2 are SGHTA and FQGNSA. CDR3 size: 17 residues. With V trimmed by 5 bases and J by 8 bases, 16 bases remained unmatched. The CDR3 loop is CASSDTRDRVREYEQFF. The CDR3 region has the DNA TGTGCCAGCAGCGATACCCGGGACAGGGTACGAGAATATGAGCAGTTCTTC.

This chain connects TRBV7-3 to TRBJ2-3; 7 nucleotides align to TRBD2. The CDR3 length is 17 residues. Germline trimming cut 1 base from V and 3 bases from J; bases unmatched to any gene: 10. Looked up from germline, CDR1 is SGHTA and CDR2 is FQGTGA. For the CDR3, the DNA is TGTGCCAGCAGCTTAAAGGGGTCTTTAGCGGGTACAGATACGCAGTATTTT. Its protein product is CASSLKGSLAGTDTQYF. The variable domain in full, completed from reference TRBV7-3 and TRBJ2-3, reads GAGVSQTPSNKVTEKGKYVELRCDPISGHTALYWYRQSLGQGPEFLIYFQGTGAADDSGLPNDRFFAVRPEGSVSTLKIQRTERGDSAVYLCASSLKGSLAGTDTQYFGPGTRLTVL.

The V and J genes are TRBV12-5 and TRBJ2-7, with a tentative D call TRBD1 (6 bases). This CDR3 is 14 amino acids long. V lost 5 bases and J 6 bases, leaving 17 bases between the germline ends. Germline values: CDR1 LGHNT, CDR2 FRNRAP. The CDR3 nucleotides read TGTGCTAGTGGTGATAGATACAGGGTCCCCGAGCAGTACTTC. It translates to CASGDRYRVPEQYF. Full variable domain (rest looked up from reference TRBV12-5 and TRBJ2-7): DARVTQTPRHKVTEMGQEVTMRCQPILGHNTVFWYRQTMMQGLELLAYFRNRAPLDDSGMPKDRFSAEMPDATLATLKIQPSEPRDSAVYFCASGDRYRVPEQYFGPGTRLTVT.

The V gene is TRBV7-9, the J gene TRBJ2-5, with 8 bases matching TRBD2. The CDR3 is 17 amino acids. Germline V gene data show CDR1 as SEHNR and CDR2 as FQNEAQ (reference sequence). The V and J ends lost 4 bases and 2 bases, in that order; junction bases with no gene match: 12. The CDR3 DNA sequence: TGTGCCAGCAGCTCTCCTAGCGGGCCTTGGCCGCAAGAGACCCAGTACTTC. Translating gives CASSSPSGPWPQETQYF.

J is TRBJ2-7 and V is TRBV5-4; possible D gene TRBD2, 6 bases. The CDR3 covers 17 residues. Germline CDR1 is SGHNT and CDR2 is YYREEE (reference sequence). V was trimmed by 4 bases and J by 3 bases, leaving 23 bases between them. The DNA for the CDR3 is TGTGCCAGCAGCGAGGAACTAGCAGATACCCCCCTCTACGAGCAGTACTTC. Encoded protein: CASSEELADTPLYEQYF. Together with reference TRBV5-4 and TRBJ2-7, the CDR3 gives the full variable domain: ETGVTQSPTHLIKTRGQQVTLRCSSQSGHNTVSWYQQALGQGPQFIFQYYREEENGRGNFPPRFSGLQFPNYSSELNVNALELDDSALYLCASSEELADTPLYEQYFGPGTRLTVT.

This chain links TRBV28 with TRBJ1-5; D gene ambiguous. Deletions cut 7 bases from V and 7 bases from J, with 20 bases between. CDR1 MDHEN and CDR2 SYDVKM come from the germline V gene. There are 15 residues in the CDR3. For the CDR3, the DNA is TGTGCCAGCAACCCGTCGGGGAGGGCCGGACAGCCCCAGCATTTT. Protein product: CASNPSGRAGQPQHF.

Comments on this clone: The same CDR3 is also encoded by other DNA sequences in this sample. Here the CDR3 reads CASSWTLSSYNEQFF. CDR3 sequence (DNA): TGTGCCAGCAGTTGGACACTGAGCTCCTACAATGAGCAGTTCTTC. This chain connects TRBV27 to TRBJ2-1, with a tentative D call TRBD1 (5 bases). The V end lost 4 bases, the J end lost 0 bases, and 10 bases lay between the germline ends. The CDR3 sequence is 15 residues long. Germline V gives CDR1 MNHEY, CDR2 SMNVEV (reference sequence).

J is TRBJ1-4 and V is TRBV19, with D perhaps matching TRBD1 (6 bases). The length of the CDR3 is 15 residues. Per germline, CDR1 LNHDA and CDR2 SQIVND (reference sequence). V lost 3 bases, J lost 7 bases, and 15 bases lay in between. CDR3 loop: CASSISPTGSEKLFF. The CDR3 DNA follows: TGTGCCAGTAGTATTAGTCCCACAGGGAGTGAAAAACTGTTTTTT.

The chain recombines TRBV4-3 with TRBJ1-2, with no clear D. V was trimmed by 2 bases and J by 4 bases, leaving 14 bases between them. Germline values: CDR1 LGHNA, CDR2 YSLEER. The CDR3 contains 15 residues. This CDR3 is CASSQQNSPGYGYTF. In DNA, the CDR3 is TGCGCCAGCAGCCAACAAAATTCTCCGGGCTATGGCTACACCTTC.

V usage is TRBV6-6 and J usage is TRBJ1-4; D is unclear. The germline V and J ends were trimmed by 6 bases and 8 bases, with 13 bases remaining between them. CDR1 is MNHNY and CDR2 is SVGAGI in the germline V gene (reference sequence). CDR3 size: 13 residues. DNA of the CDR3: TGTGCCAGCAGCCCTCATGTAGGGGAAAAACTGTTTTTT. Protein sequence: CASSPHVGEKLFF.

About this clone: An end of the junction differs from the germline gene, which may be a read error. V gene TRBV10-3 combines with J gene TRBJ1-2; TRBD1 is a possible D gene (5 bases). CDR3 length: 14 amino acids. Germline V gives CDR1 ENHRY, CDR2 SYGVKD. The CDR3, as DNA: TGTGCCATCAGTACCGGGACGGCGAACTATGGCTATACCTTC. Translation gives CAISTGTANYGYTF.

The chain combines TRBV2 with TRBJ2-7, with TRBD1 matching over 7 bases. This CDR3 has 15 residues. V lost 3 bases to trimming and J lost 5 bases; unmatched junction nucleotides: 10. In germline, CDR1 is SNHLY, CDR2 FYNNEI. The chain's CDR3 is CASSDFGRGQHEQYF. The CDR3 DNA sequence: TGTGCCAGCAGTGACTTTGGAAGGGGGCAACACGAGCAGTACTTC.

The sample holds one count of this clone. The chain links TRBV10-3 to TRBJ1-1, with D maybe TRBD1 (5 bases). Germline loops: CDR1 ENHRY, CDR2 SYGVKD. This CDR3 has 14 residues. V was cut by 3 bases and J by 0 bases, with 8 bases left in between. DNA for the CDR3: TGTGCCATCAGTGACGGGGCAATGAACACTGAAGCTTTCTTT. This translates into CAISDGAMNTEAFF.

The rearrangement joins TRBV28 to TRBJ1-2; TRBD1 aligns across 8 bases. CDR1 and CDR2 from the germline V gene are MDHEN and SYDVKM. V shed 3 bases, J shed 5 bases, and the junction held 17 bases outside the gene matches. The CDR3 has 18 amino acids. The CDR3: CASSFRTGTGLRNYGYTF. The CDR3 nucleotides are TGTGCCAGCAGTTTCCGTACAGGGACAGGTTTGAGAAATTATGGCTACACCTTC.